Below are 24 T cell receptor beta chains sequenced from a single sample in a study of blood T cell repertoires in COVID-19. Some clones are missing from TCRdb's copy, which holds only in-frame ones; the method was immunoSEQ multiplex PCR. The sample has 200,000 to 300,000 clones; over 70% are singletons. Sequenced sample: PBMCs or T cells enriched from blood (not recorded which). The receptors here all came from a woman aged 40 to 50 who had been exposed to COVID-19.

Only a few counts were recorded for this clone. This chain links TRBV2 with TRBJ1-5; D is perhaps TRBD1 (5 bases). The CDR3 length is 14 residues. Germline CDR1 and CDR2: SNHLY and FYNNEI. Trimming took off 7 bases at V and 6 bases at J, with 16 bases between the two ends. CDR3 in DNA: TGTGCCAGCAACCTCCTGGGGCTTAGTCAGCCCCAGCATTTT. Translation: CASNLLGLSQPQHF.

The chain couples TRBV4-1 to TRBJ2-4; TRBD2 matches at 14 bases. Germline V lookup: CDR1 MGHRA, CDR2 YSYEKL. V gave up 1 base and J gave up 4 bases; unmatched junction bases: 6. The CDR3 is made up of 18 amino acids. CDR3 residues: CASSQGLAGGMGKNIQYF. As DNA, the CDR3 is TGCGCCAGCAGCCAAGGACTAGCGGGGGGGATGGGTAAAAACATTCAGTACTTC.

The V gene is TRBV6-2 or TRBV6-3, the J gene TRBJ2-3; D is uncertain. Germline assignment: CDR1 MNHEY and CDR2 SVGEGT. The CDR3 extends over 13 amino acids. Between the trimmed V and J ends, which lost 4 bases and 2 bases, there was a span of 7 bases. This CDR3 is CASSSTPTDTQYF. The CDR3 coding sequence is TGTGCCAGCAGTTCGACTCCCACAGATACGCAGTATTTT.

The V gene is TRBV28, the J gene TRBJ2-5; D might be TRBD2 (5 bases). The germline V gene encodes CDR1 MDHEN and CDR2 SYDVKM. V was shortened by 6 bases and J by 3 bases, with 11 bases between the two germline ends. This CDR3 has 13 amino acids. The CDR3 is CASSNYGEETQYF. CDR3 sequence (DNA): TGTGCCAGCAGCAATTACGGGGAAGAGACCCAGTACTTC.

The V call is TRBV15, the J call TRBJ1-2, with D possibly TRBD1 on 5 matching bases. The CDR3 length is 14 residues. V gave up 0 bases and J gave up 4 bases, with 9 bases separating them. Per the germline V gene, CDR1 is LNHNV and CDR2 is YYDKDF (reference sequence). CDR3 sequence (DNA): TGTGCCACCAGCAGAGAAGGGGATGGCTATGGCTACACCTTC. It specifies CATSREGDGYGYTF.

J is TRBJ1-2 and V is TRBV7-9; 7 bases are a match to TRBD1. The CDR3 is 14 amino acids. Germline-derived CDR1 and CDR2 are SEHNR and FQNEAQ (reference sequence). The J segment lost 7 bases and the V segment lost 7 bases, leaving 12 bases of the junction unmatched. In nucleotides, the CDR3 is TGTGCCAGCAACTGGATCGGGGACAGAGCTGGCTACACCTTC. The encoded protein is CASNWIGDRAGYTF.

This chain links TRBV7-3 with TRBJ2-2; D might be TRBD1 (6 bases). Looked up from germline, CDR1 is SGHTA and CDR2 is FQGTGA. Trimming took off 3 bases at V and 7 bases at J, with 18 bases between the two ends. The CDR3 has 16 amino acids. The CDR3 here is CASSFLGQGSVGELFF. The CDR3 DNA reads as TGTGCCAGCAGCTTCCTCGGGCAGGGGTCTGTCGGGGAGCTGTTTTTT. Filled out from reference TRBV7-3 and TRBJ2-2, the complete variable domain reads GAGVSQTPSNKVTEKGKYVELRCDPISGHTALYWYRQSLGQGPEFLIYFQGTGAADDSGLPNDRFFAVRPEGSVSTLKIQRTERGDSAVYLCASSFLGQGSVGELFFGEGSRLTVL.

V is TRBV2 and J is TRBJ2-7, with D unclear. The V gene lost 2 bases and the J gene lost 4 bases, with 12 bases spanning the gap. This CDR3 spans 14 amino acids. Germline CDR1 SNHLY, CDR2 FYNNEI. In nucleotides, the CDR3 is TGTGCCAGCAGTGAATTATGGCAGGCGTACGAGCAGTACTTC. Translated, it gives CASSELWQAYEQYF.

The chain links TRBV18 to TRBJ1-1; possible D gene TRBD1, 6 bases. Trimming left V 4 bases short and J 1 base short, with 10 bases between. Germline CDR1 reads KGHSH; CDR2 reads LQKENI. The CDR3 has 14 residues. DNA of the CDR3: TGTGCCAGCTCACACGGGACAAAGAACACTGAAGCTTTCTTT. Translation: CASSHGTKNTEAFF. Full variable domain (remainder filled in from reference TRBV18 and TRBJ1-1): NAGVMQNPRHLVRRRGQEARLRCSPMKGHSHVYWYRQLPEEGLKFMVYLQKENIIDESGMPKERFSAEFPKEGPSILRIQQVVRGDSAAYFCASSHGTKNTEAFFGQGTRLTVV.

A single count supports this clone. The chain combines TRBV30 with TRBJ2-7, with 9 bases identical to TRBD1. The V gene's germline CDR1 is GTSNPN and CDR2 SVGIG (reference sequence). The CDR3 loop spans 14 amino acids. With V trimmed by 3 bases and J by 4 bases, 7 bases remained unmatched. CDR3 coding DNA: TGTGCCTGGAGGGAAGGACAGGGGAGTTACGAGCAGTACTTC. The encoded protein is CAWREGQGSYEQYF.

CDR3 coding DNA: TGTGCCAGCAGGAGCGGCTACAATGAGCAGTTCTTC. Amino acids: CASRSGYNEQFF. The chain couples TRBV11-3 to TRBJ2-1; tentative D call: TRBD2 (5 bases). The CDR3 contains 12 residues. Trimming left V 6 bases short and J 3 bases short, with 6 bases between. Germline values: CDR1 SGHNT, CDR2 YENEEA.

The chain employs TRBV7-2 and TRBJ2-3, with D perhaps matching TRBD2 (5 bases). V was clipped by 2 bases and J by 6 bases, with 15 bases between them. Germline CDR1 reads SGHTA; CDR2 reads FQGNSA. The CDR3 is 15 amino acids. This chain's CDR3 is CASSLYGIKEDTQYF. In DNA, the CDR3 is TGTGCCAGCAGCTTATACGGGATCAAGGAGGATACGCAGTATTTT.

The V call is TRBV19, the J call TRBJ2-2; 8 bases match TRBD2. V gave up 1 base and J gave up 6 bases; unmatched junction bases: 7. The V gene's germline CDR1 is LNHDA and CDR2 SQIVND (reference sequence). The CDR3 loop spans 16 amino acids. The CDR3 coding sequence is TGTGCCAGTAGTATAGCCCACGGGGGGGACGCCGGGGAGCTGTTTTTT. Protein sequence: CASSIAHGGDAGELFF. Combining the CDR3 with reference TRBV19 and TRBJ2-2 gives the whole variable domain DGGITQSPKYLFRKEGQNVTLSCEQNLNHDAMYWYRQDPGQGLRLIYYSQIVNDFQKGDIAEGYSVSREKKESFPLTVTSAQKNPTAFYLCASSIAHGGDAGELFFGEGSRLTVL.

The gene calls are TRBV11-3 and TRBJ1-2; D possibly corresponds to TRBD1 (5 bases). Trimming removed 5 bases from V and 5 bases from J, with 18 bases in between. The V gene's germline CDR1 is SGHNT and CDR2 YENEEA. This CDR3 comprises 15 residues. CDR3 in DNA: TGTGCCAGCAGCCAAACAGGTTATTCCCTGTATGGCTACACCTTC. This sequence encodes CASSQTGYSLYGYTF. Together with reference TRBV11-3 and TRBJ1-2, the CDR3 gives the full variable domain: EAGVVQSPRYKIIEKKQPVAFWCNPISGHNTLYWYLQNLGQGPELLIRYENEEAVDDSQLPKDRFSAERLKGVDSTLKIQPAELGDSAVYLCASSQTGYSLYGYTFGSGTRLTVV.

The rearrangement joins TRBV9 to TRBJ2-2; maybe TRBD2 (6 bases). The CDR3 contains 16 residues. CDR1 SGDLS and CDR2 YYNGEE come from the germline V gene. V was shortened by 0 bases and J by 0 bases, with 9 bases between the two germline ends. CDR3 nucleotides: TGTGCCAGCAGCGTAGCGGCGGGGTCGAACACCGGGGAGCTGTTTTTT. Translated, it gives CASSVAAGSNTGELFF.

In its sample, this clone was seen once. This rearrangement joins TRBV7-9 to TRBJ2-1; TRBD2 matches 9 bases. The germline gives CDR1 SEHNR, CDR2 FQNEAQ (reference sequence). The length of the CDR3 is 14 residues. V was clipped by 7 bases and J by 5 bases; unmatched bases: 6. CDR3 residues: CASTRLAENNEQFF. CDR3 bases: TGTGCCAGCACCAGACTAGCGGAGAACAATGAGCAGTTCTTC.

The CDR3 coding sequence is TGTGCCAGCAGCTCAGAGGGGGTTCTGGGTTCACCCCTCCACTTT. It codes for CASSSEGVLGSPLHF. The rearrangement joins TRBV7-2 to TRBJ1-6; maybe TRBD1 (6 bases). Per germline, CDR1 SGHTA and CDR2 FQGNSA. The germline V and J ends were trimmed by 4 bases and 9 bases, with 16 bases remaining between them. The CDR3 contains 15 residues.

The gene calls are TRBV5-1 and TRBJ2-4, with 8 bases aligning to TRBD2. CDR1 SGHRS and CDR2 YFSETQ come from the germline V gene. V shed 0 bases, J shed 0 bases, and the junction held 11 bases outside the gene matches. This CDR3 spans 19 amino acids. The CDR3 sequence is CASSLVVAGNTLAKNIQYF. The CDR3, as DNA: TGCGCCAGCAGCTTGGTAGTAGCGGGGAACACCTTAGCCAAAAACATTCAGTACTTC. The complete variable domain, with remaining parts taken from reference TRBV5-1 and TRBJ2-4, reads KAGVTQTPRYLIKTRGQQVTLSCSPISGHRSVSWYQQTPGQGLQFLFEYFSETQRNKGNFPGRFSGRQFSNSRSEMNVSTLELGDSALYLCASSLVVAGNTLAKNIQYFGAGTRLSVL.

The chain uses TRBV3-1 (or the pseudogene TRBV3-2) and TRBJ2-7; possibly TRBD1 for D (5 bases). CDR1 is LGHDT, CDR2 YNNKEL, per germline (reference sequence). The CDR3 spans 14 residues. V lost 7 bases and J 2 bases, leaving 15 bases between the germline ends. CDR3 sequence (DNA): TGTGCCAGCACCAACGGGCCAGGGCCCTACGAGCAGTACTTC. It encodes CASTNGPGPYEQYF.

This chain joins TRBV9 and TRBJ1-2; perhaps TRBD1 as D (5 bases). V lost 0 bases and J lost 0, with 12 bases in between. This CDR3 has 16 amino acids. Germline values: CDR1 SGDLS, CDR2 YYNGEE. The CDR3 region is CASSVAGGLANYGYTF. CDR3 nucleotide sequence: TGTGCCAGCAGCGTAGCGGGGGGGTTAGCTAACTATGGCTACACCTTC.

The chain is built from TRBV4-1 and TRBJ1-3; 10 bases agree with TRBD1. This CDR3 has 19 residues. From germline, CDR1 is MGHRA and CDR2 YSYEKL. V dropped 2 bases and J dropped 0; count of bases not matched to a gene: 10. The CDR3 DNA follows: TGCGCCAGCAGCCAAAGGGACAGGGGCATCCTAAACTCTGGAAACACCATATATTTT. Residues: CASSQRDRGILNSGNTIYF.

V usage is TRBV2 and J usage is TRBJ2-2, with D unclear. V lost 3 bases and J 6 bases, leaving 8 bases between the germline ends. Germline CDR1 and CDR2: SNHLY and FYNNEI. The CDR3 has 13 residues. In DNA form, the CDR3 reads TGTGCCAGCAGTGATCTGGGCTCCGGGGAGCTGTTTTTT. This sequence encodes CASSDLGSGELFF.

The chain employs TRBV7-8 and TRBJ2-3; 7 bases match TRBD2. Germline V gene lookup returns CDR1 SGHVS and CDR2 FQNEAQ. Unmatched junction bases numbered 6, after V lost 4 bases and J lost 5 bases. CDR3 length: 14 amino acids. CDR3 amino acids: CASSSAASGDTQYF. The CDR3 bases are TGTGCCAGCAGCTCAGCCGCTAGCGGAGATACGCAGTATTTT.

This rearrangement joins TRBV7-8 to TRBJ1-2; D perhaps matches TRBD1 (5 bases). This CDR3 is built from 17 residues. V gave up 5 bases and J gave up 4 bases, with 23 bases separating them. CDR1 is SGHVS and CDR2 is FQNEAQ in the germline V gene. CDR3 amino acids: CASSPADQGLPGYGYTF. The CDR3 DNA follows: TGTGCCAGCAGCCCTGCGGATCAGGGATTGCCCGGCTATGGCTACACCTTC.